This T cell receptor (beta chain) comes out of a study of regulatory T cells in long-lasting Graves disease. Study background: Freshly diagnosed Graves' patients had used antithyroid drugs for under 3 months. General study findings and limits: Persistent Graves' patients had lower TCR diversity than newly diagnosed ones. Researchers examined only peripheral blood and not thyroid tissue.

V lost 6 bases and J 1 base, leaving 15 bases between the germline ends. The CDR3 loop spans 15 amino acids. Germline V gives CDR1 SNHLY, CDR2 FYNNEI. Sample time point: newly diagnosed GD, antithyroid drugs for less than 3 months. Preparation of the TCR library used RNA extracted from PBMCs. Arm-PCR with iRepertoire HTBI primers amplified the CDR3 regions for these TCR beta libraries. TCRdb reprocessed the multiplex PCR reads via MiXCR and lists one record per CDR3 protein. The data hold more than 300,000 distinct CDR3 sequences, with about 11% observed a single time. This clonotype showed up many times. Its antigen is unidentified. This sample was shared with a second study, whose subject was T cells in Graves' hyperthyroidism and ophthalmopathy. That report adds: First-round RT-PCR with HTBI primers amplified the TCR CDR3 region.

This specimen consisted of peripheral blood mononuclear cells (PBMCs), obtained at new diagnosis, from a patient treated with antithyroid drugs. The chain carries TRBV2 and TRBJ2-5; D may be TRBD1 (6 bases). The sequence derives from a woman between 18 and 29 years old with Graves disease. In DNA, the CDR3 is TGTGCCAGCAGCCCGACACAGGGTTTCCAAGAGACCCAGTACTTC. Residues: CASSPTQGFQETQYF.